The 18 T cell receptor beta chains presented below share a single source sample, sequenced in a study of shared clonotypes between healthy human individuals. Sequenced by immunoSEQ multiplex PCR; TCRdb stores in-frame clones only, minus some. The table includes 1,500,000 or so clones, less than 99% detected once. The sequenced material came from naive CD4+ T cells sorted from blood. The subset denotes: CD45RA+ positively selected. The receptors derive from a man aged 25-45 years in good health.

The chain combines TRBV11-2 with TRBJ1-2; D unresolved. The CDR3 consists of 16 residues. Trimming shortened V by 4 bases and J by 8 bases, and 23 bases separated the two germline ends. Per the germline V gene, CDR1 is SGHAT and CDR2 is FQNNGV. The CDR3 coding sequence is TGTGCCAGCAGCTCTCCGTACGGTAACTCAAAGGAGGGCTACACCTTC. Amino acid sequence: CASSSPYGNSKEGYTF.

This CDR3 is CASSLELTGGATGTQYF. CDR3 bases: TGTGCCAGCAGCTTAGAGTTGACGGGCGGAGCAACGGGGACCCAGTACTTC. J is TRBJ2-5 and V is TRBV7-9; no definite D call. CDR3 size: 17 residues. V was trimmed by 1 base and J by 7 bases, leaving 22 bases between them. CDR1 SEHNR and CDR2 FQNEAQ come from the germline V gene (reference sequence).

CDR3 coding DNA: TGTGCCAGCCATCAGGGTGGGACTATGGTCGGTGAAGCTTTCTTT. It yields the protein CASHQGGTMVGEAFF. The rearrangement links TRBV28 to TRBJ1-1, with a weak D call TRBD1 (5 bases). Trimming shortened V by 8 bases and J by 7 bases, and 23 bases separated the two germline ends. Germline values: CDR1 MDHEN, CDR2 SYDVKM. The CDR3 covers 15 residues. The full variable domain, with the rest looked up from reference TRBV28 and TRBJ1-1, is DVKVTQSSRYLVKRTGEKVFLECVQDMDHENMFWYRQDPGLGLRLIYFSYDVKMKEKGDIPEGYSVSREKKERFSLILESASTNQTSMYLCASHQGGTMVGEAFFGQGTRLTVV.

The rearrangement links TRBV28 to TRBJ1-5, with 10 positions matching TRBD1. The CDR3 has 15 residues. Germline V gene sequence: CDR1 MDHEN, CDR2 SYDVKM. The J segment lost 1 base and the V segment lost 7 bases, leaving 4 bases of the junction unmatched. The CDR3 loop reads CASTWTGGSNQPQHF. As DNA, the CDR3 is TGTGCCAGCACATGGACAGGGGGGAGCAATCAGCCCCAGCATTTT.

This chain links TRBV9 with TRBJ1-1; TRBD1 aligns across 11 bases. The CDR3 has 14 residues. Germline V gives CDR1 SGDLS, CDR2 YYNGEE. V gave up 4 bases and J gave up 11 bases; unmatched junction bases: 10. This CDR3 is CASSPGQGALRAFF. The CDR3 DNA is TGTGCCAGCAGCCCTGGACAGGGGGCCCTCCGGGCTTTCTTT.

The chain employs TRBV2 and TRBJ2-7; 8 bases match TRBD2. Germline trimming cut 5 bases from V and 3 bases from J; bases unmatched to any gene: 12. CDR3 length: 16 amino acids. The germline CDR1 and CDR2 sequences are SNHLY and FYNNEI. The CDR3 DNA sequence: TGTGCCAGCAGTCCCACCAACCGGGCGGGAGGCTACGAGCAGTACTTC. It codes for CASSPTNRAGGYEQYF.

V usage is TRBV7-2 and J usage is TRBJ1-2; the D gene is possibly TRBD1 (5 bases). CDR1 and CDR2 from the germline V gene are SGHTA and FQGNSA. The length of the CDR3 is 13 residues. V was pared by 11 bases and J by 4 bases, with 17 bases between. The CDR3: CAGSSGRGYGYTF. DNA of the CDR3: TGTGCCGGTTCGTCGGGGAGGGGCTATGGCTACACCTTC. The variable domain in full, with the rest retrieved from reference TRBV7-2 and TRBJ1-2, is GAGVSQSPSNKVTEKGKDVELRCDPISGHTALYWYRQSLGQGLEFLIYFQGNSAPDKSGLPSDRFSAERTGGSVSTLTIQRTQQEDSAVYLCAGSSGRGYGYTFGSGTRLTVV.

The genes are TRBV5-1 and TRBJ2-5; the D gene is possibly TRBD1 (6 bases). The V gene lost 0 bases and the J gene lost 5 bases, with 17 bases spanning the gap. Germline V lookup: CDR1 SGHRS, CDR2 YFSETQ. The CDR3 loop spans 16 amino acids. The CDR3: CASSLARQGKLETQYF. The DNA for the CDR3 is TGCGCCAGCAGCTTGGCCAGGCAGGGGAAATTGGAGACCCAGTACTTC.

As regards this clone: Mismatch with germline at one junction end may stem from a read error. J is TRBJ2-7 and V is TRBV10-3, with D hard to call. Germline values: CDR1 ENHRY, CDR2 SYGVKD. The CDR3 length is 17 residues. The CDR3 nucleotides are TGTGCTATCAGGCAATGGCACGGCACCCTCTCGCCCAACGAGCAGTACTTC. Translated, it gives CAIRQWHGTLSPNEQYF.

This clone was seen once. The chain links TRBV15 to TRBJ2-3; unclear D gene. The V end was cut by 5 bases, the J end by 7 bases, with 10 bases between. Germline V gene sequence: CDR1 LNHNV, CDR2 YYDKDF (reference sequence). This CDR3 is built from 12 residues. CDR3 region: CATSGFANTQYF. CDR3 DNA sequence: TGTGCCACCAGCGGATTCGCCAATACGCAGTATTTT.

This chain connects TRBV6-5 to TRBJ1-5; TRBD1 agrees at 7 bases. Germline values: CDR1 MNHEY, CDR2 SVGAGI. This CDR3 region has 16 residues. Trimming at V came to 0 bases and at J to 2 bases, leaving 4 bases not matched to a gene. CDR3 DNA sequence: TGTGCCAGCAGTTACTCGGGAGGGGGCGGCAATCAGCCCCAGCATTTT. Protein product: CASSYSGGGGNQPQHF.

This clone was picked up one time. CDR3 DNA: TGTGCCATCAGCCTGACAGGGGGCACGGATGGCTACACCTTC. Translated, it gives CAISLTGGTDGYTF. The genes are TRBV10-3 and TRBJ1-2; 10 bases align to TRBD1. V was clipped by 6 bases and J by 6 bases; unmatched bases: 7. Germline lookup yields CDR1 ENHRY and CDR2 SYGVKD. This CDR3 is 14 amino acids long.

The chain employs TRBV5-1 and TRBJ2-2; D possibly corresponds to TRBD2 (6 bases). Germline V lookup: CDR1 SGHRS, CDR2 YFSETQ. Trimming shortened V by 0 bases and J by 1 base, and 7 bases separated the two germline ends. This CDR3 has 15 residues. CDR3 nucleotides: TGCGCCAGCAGCTTGGGCGGGGTGAACACCGGGGAGCTGTTTTTT. As protein: CASSLGGVNTGELFF.

The J gene is TRBJ1-3, the V gene TRBV10-3, with TRBD1 matching over 9 bases. V shed 9 bases, J shed 0 bases, and the junction held 18 bases outside the gene matches. The CDR3 totals 19 residues. In germline, CDR1 is ENHRY, CDR2 SYGVKD. DNA for the CDR3: TGTGCCATGGCGGGGACCGGGACAGGGCTTAACCCCTCTGGAAACACCATATATTTT. It is translated as CAMAGTGTGLNPSGNTIYF.

This chain uses TRBV9 with TRBJ2-2; D is possibly TRBD2 (6 bases). V was clipped by 6 bases and J by 13 bases, with 22 bases between them. This CDR3 is built from 14 residues. Germline V gene lookup returns CDR1 SGDLS and CDR2 YYNGEE. CDR3 DNA: TGTGCCAGCACCACCCGTCTGTCGGGGGTAACGCTGTTTTTT. Its translation: CASTTRLSGVTLFF.

The J gene is TRBJ2-7, the V gene TRBV2; 10 positions match TRBD2. There are 12 residues in the CDR3. Germline V gene lookup returns CDR1 SNHLY and CDR2 FYNNEI. Here the CDR3 DNA reads TGTGCCAGCAGTGAACATTACGCTCTAGCGGGAGTT. Residues: CASSEHYALAGV.

This chain connects TRBV7-2 to TRBJ2-3, with 7 nucleotides matching TRBD2. Losses at the gene ends were 4 bases for V and 1 base for J; bases not matched to a gene: 8. The CDR3 is 16 amino acids. Germline V gives CDR1 SGHTA, CDR2 FQGNSA. The CDR3 reads CASSWSSGARTDTQYF. CDR3 sequence (DNA): TGTGCCAGCAGCTGGTCGAGCGGGGCCCGCACAGATACGCAGTATTTT.

V and J are TRBV9 and TRBJ1-4, with a possible D match to TRBD1 (5 bases). The CDR3 length is 16 residues. CDR1 and CDR2 from the germline V gene are SGDLS and YYNGEE. Deletions cut 0 bases from V and 5 bases from J, with 14 bases between. DNA of the CDR3: TGTGCCAGCAGCGTAGCCGGGGGGATTAGGAATGAAAAACTGTTTTTT. Its protein product is CASSVAGGIRNEKLFF.